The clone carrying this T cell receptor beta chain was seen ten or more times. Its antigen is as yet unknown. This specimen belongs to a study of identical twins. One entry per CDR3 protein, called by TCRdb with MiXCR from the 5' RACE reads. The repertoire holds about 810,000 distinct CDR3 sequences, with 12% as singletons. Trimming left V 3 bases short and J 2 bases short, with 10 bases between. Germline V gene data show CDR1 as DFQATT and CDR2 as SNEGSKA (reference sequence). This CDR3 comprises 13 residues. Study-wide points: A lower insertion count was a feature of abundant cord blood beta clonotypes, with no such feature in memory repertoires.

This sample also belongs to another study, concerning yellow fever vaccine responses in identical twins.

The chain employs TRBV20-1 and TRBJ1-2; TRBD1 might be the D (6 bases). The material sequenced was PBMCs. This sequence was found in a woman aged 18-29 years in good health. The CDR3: CSASWTVNYGYTF. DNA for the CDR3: TGCAGTGCTAGCTGGACAGTGAACTATGGCTACACCTTC.